The 4 T cell receptor beta chains below come from one sample, sequenced in a study of shared clonotypes between healthy human individuals. Naive-designated CD8 cells lacked CD45RO, were positively enriched for CCR7, and omitted terminally differentiated effector memory CD45RA+ cells. Method: immunoSEQ multiplex PCR; TCRdb's copy keeps in-frame clones and lacks some. The sample has more than 550,000 clones, under 95% seen once. Sequenced sample: naive CD8+ T cells sorted from blood. All receptors derive from a young man in good health.

This clone has a handful of counts. This chain links TRBV5-1 with TRBJ2-7; D not certain. Germline V gives CDR1 SGHRS, CDR2 YFSETQ. This CDR3 contains 15 residues. Trimming left V 0 bases short and J 2 bases short, with 12 bases between. CDR3 DNA sequence: TGCGCCAGCAGCTTGGGGTCTGACCCAACCTACGAGCAGTACTTC. The encoded protein is CASSLGSDPTYEQYF.

In nucleotides, the CDR3 is TGTGCCAGCAGTCTTACGAGGGGAACCAGGAGGAACACCGGGGAGCTGTTTTTT. Translated, it gives CASSLTRGTRRNTGELFF. V is TRBV28 and J is TRBJ2-2; D could derive from TRBD1 or TRBD2 (5 bases each). The CDR3 is made up of 18 amino acids. Trimming removed 5 bases from V and 1 base from J, with 20 bases in between. The germline V gene encodes CDR1 MDHEN and CDR2 SYDVKM.

In its sample, this clone was seen once. The same CDR3 also results from other DNA sequences found in this sample. The rearrangement joins TRBV19 to TRBJ1-5; TRBD1 agrees at 8 bases. J lost 1 base, V lost 3 bases, and 2 bases had no gene match. This CDR3 is 15 amino acids long. Germline V gene data show CDR1 as LNHDA and CDR2 as SQIVND (reference sequence). The CDR3 nucleotides read TGTGCCAGTAGTATTACAGGGGGGAGCAATCAGCCCCAGCATTTT. Translation: CASSITGGSNQPQHF.

This clone occurred a few times. V is TRBV7-2 and J is TRBJ2-1; 12 positions match TRBD2. V was pared by 4 bases and J by 4 bases, with 2 bases of the junction left unmatched. The germline V gene has CDR1 SGHTA and CDR2 FQGNSA. The CDR3 loop spans 15 amino acids. The DNA of the CDR3 is TGTGCCAGCAGCTGGACTAGCGGGGAGTACAATGAGCAGTTCTTC. Residues: CASSWTSGEYNEQFF.